The 8 T cell receptor beta chains below were found in one sample sequenced in a study of cytomegalovirus exposure and HLA in healthy donors. PCR employed 60 Vbeta and 13 Jbeta primers. Clones were sequenced by immunoSEQ multiplex PCR, and TCRdb holds only the in-frame ones, with some missing. Of under 250,000 clones listed, about 88% were seen once; the top ten hold 0.2% to 0.25%. Sequencing used PBMCs. The receptors derive from a girl aged 2 to 9 in good health and CMV-seronegative.

The V call is TRBV7-8, the J call TRBJ2-2, with 13 bases lining up with TRBD2. Trimming took 3 bases from V and 8 from J; bases not matched to a gene: 12. CDR3 size: 18 residues. Germline CDR1 SGHVS, CDR2 FQNEAQ. As DNA, the CDR3 is TGTGCCAGCAGCTTTAGCACTAGCGGGAGGGCCTTTGGTGGGGAGCTGTTTTTT. This gives the protein CASSFSTSGRAFGGELFF.

This chain links TRBV6-1 with TRBJ2-3, with 7 bases aligning to TRBD2. The ends lost 2 bases at V and 1 base at J; junction bases unmatched: 0. Germline assignment: CDR1 MNHNS and CDR2 SASEGT. The CDR3 length is 14 residues. The CDR3 region has the DNA TGTGCCAGCAGTGAACTAGCGGGCACAGATACGCAGTATTTT. As protein: CASSELAGTDTQYF.

The rearrangement joins TRBV18 to TRBJ1-1; D is perhaps TRBD1 (6 bases). V lost 4 bases to trimming and J lost 1 base, with 10 bases between them. Germline V gene sequence: CDR1 KGHSH, CDR2 LQKENI. CDR3 length: 14 residues. The CDR3 spells CASSQQGQNTEAFF. The DNA of the CDR3 is TGTGCCAGCTCACAGCAGGGACAGAACACTGAAGCTTTCTTT.

The chain couples TRBV19 to TRBJ1-1; tentatively, D is TRBD1 (5 bases). This CDR3 comprises 16 residues. V was clipped by 6 bases and J by 1 base, with 18 bases between them. CDR1 and CDR2 from the germline V gene are LNHDA and SQIVND (reference sequence). In DNA, the CDR3 is TGTGCCAGTAGCCTGACACGGGGGTGGGGGAACACTGAAGCTTTCTTT. Translating gives CASSLTRGWGNTEAFF.

The chain combines TRBV9 with TRBJ2-2; 7 bases align to TRBD1. CDR1 SGDLS and CDR2 YYNGEE come from the germline V gene. This CDR3 region has 15 residues. The trim removed 4 bases at V and 1 base at J, leaving 4 bases unmatched. The CDR3 region has the DNA TGTGCCAGCAGCACACGGACAGGGAACACCGGGGAGCTGTTTTTT. This sequence encodes CASSTRTGNTGELFF.

V is TRBV15 and J is TRBJ2-1; 8 bases fit TRBD2. Trimming took 0 bases from V and 9 from J; bases not matched to a gene: 4. The CDR3 spans 14 residues. Germline-derived CDR1 and CDR2 are LNHNV and YYDKDF (reference sequence). CDR3 DNA sequence: TGTGCCACCAGCAGAGATGGGGCGGGGGGTGAGCAGTTCTTC. Amino acids: CATSRDGAGGEQFF.

This chain connects TRBV4-1 to TRBJ1-2; the D gene is possibly TRBD1 (5 bases). The CDR3 runs to 13 residues. V gave up 4 bases and J gave up 7 bases, with 13 bases separating them. Germline CDR1 MGHRA, CDR2 YSYEKL. The CDR3, as DNA: TGCGCCAGCAGCCGTAACATGACAGCTGGCTACACCTTC. It codes for CASSRNMTAGYTF.

The rearrangement joins TRBV27 to TRBJ2-7; 8 bases match TRBD1. CDR1 and CDR2 from the germline V gene are MNHEY and SMNVEV (reference sequence). CDR3 length: 15 amino acids. Trimming cost V 2 bases and J 5 bases; bases outside gene matches: 8. Here the CDR3 reads CASSLVRMGQDEQYF. In DNA form, the CDR3 reads TGTGCCAGCAGTTTAGTGCGTATGGGACAGGACGAGCAGTACTTC.